This TCR beta chain was captured by sequencing in a study of cytomegalovirus exposure and HLA in healthy donors. The germline V gene encodes CDR1 KGHSH and CDR2 LQKENI. CDR3 length: 14 amino acids. Trimming removed 0 bases at V and 4 bases at J, with 9 bases between. Study-wide points: An observed cluster of highly shared sequence variants was recorded as a likely sequencing artifact.

Of note for this clone: No antigen is known for it.

A multiplex PCR was run with 60 Vbeta primers and 13 Jbeta primers. In the original analysis: As a later analysis found, there were 80 million or so unique TCR beta chains, of which 8.5 million to 13 million were shared. Generated by immunoSEQ multiplex PCR, the TCRdb table keeps only in-frame clones and is missing some. That table is the source of V, J and clone size, and D and trimming were worked out from the DNA. Seen here are tens of thousands of clones, less than 75% observed once, and the top ten hold over 5%. The chain recombines TRBV18 with TRBJ1-2, with no clear D. The sample was PBMCs. This TCR derives from a woman aged 25 to 39 in good health and CMV-seropositive. For the CDR3, the DNA is TGTGCCAGCTCACCACCGAACACATTCTATGGCTACACCTTC. This encodes CASSPPNTFYGYTF.